Following are 7 T cell receptor beta chains from one sample sequenced in a study of blood T cell repertoires in COVID-19. TCRdb's table, derived via immunoSEQ multiplex PCR, lists solely in-frame clones and lacks some. Here the sample spans under 150,000 clones, around 88% being singletons. The sample was peripheral blood. These receptors came from a human donor in a cohort sampled during active COVID-19.

V usage is TRBV6-5 and J usage is TRBJ1-2, with unresolved D. The CDR3 runs to 14 residues. Between the trimmed V and J ends, which lost 4 bases and 2 bases, there was a span of 11 bases. In germline, CDR1 is MNHEY, CDR2 SVGAGI. CDR3 bases: TGTGCCAGCAGTTTGGGCAGGTCGAACTATGGCTACACCTTC. Protein: CASSLGRSNYGYTF.

The chain employs TRBV19 and TRBJ2-1, with 7 bases fitting TRBD1. The CDR3 has 14 amino acids. CDR1 is LNHDA and CDR2 is SQIVND in the germline V gene (reference sequence). J gave up 9 bases and V 5 bases, and 10 bases lay outside the gene matches. In DNA, the CDR3 is TGTGCCAGTAGTCCAGATCCGGGGACAGTTGAGCAGTTCTTC. It is translated as CASSPDPGTVEQFF.

The V gene is TRBV4-1, the J gene TRBJ2-1, with a possible D match to TRBD1 (6 bases). Trimming pared 2 bases from V and 7 bases from J, leaving 15 bases between. There are 15 residues in the CDR3. Germline V gene data show CDR1 as MGHRA and CDR2 as YSYEKL. The DNA of the CDR3 is TGCGCCAGCAGCCAATACCAGGACAGCAGGAATGAGCAGTTCTTC. The encoded protein is CASSQYQDSRNEQFF.

This chain uses TRBV29-1 with TRBJ1-2; D call uncertain. Germline lookup yields CDR1 SQVTM and CDR2 ANQGSEA. This CDR3 is 14 amino acids long. V lost 4 bases, J lost 1 base, and 13 bases lay in between. The CDR3 nucleotides read TGCAGCGTTGTGCCGAACAGTCTTAACTATGGCTACACCTTC. This translates into CSVVPNSLNYGYTF.

This clone has only a few counts. The identical CDR3 is also encoded by other nucleotide sequences in the sample. J is TRBJ1-5 and V is TRBV9; possibly TRBD1 for D (5 bases). The V end was cut by 0 bases, the J end by 2 bases, with 9 bases between. Germline CDR1 SGDLS, CDR2 YYNGEE. The CDR3 has 15 residues. CDR3 sequence (DNA): TGTGCCAGCAGCGTAGGACCGGGGGGCAATCAGCCCCAGCATTTT. As protein: CASSVGPGGNQPQHF.

The rearrangement uses TRBV29-1 and TRBJ2-6; D is ambiguous. Looked up from germline, CDR1 is SQVTM and CDR2 is ANQGSEA. Trimming took 6 bases from V and 0 from J, leaving 3 bases between them. CDR3 length: 12 residues. The CDR3 region has the DNA TGCAGCGTCTCCTCTGGGGCCAACGTCCTGACTTTC. Amino acid sequence: CSVSSGANVLTF.

This clone was seen a handful of times. The genes are TRBV18 and TRBJ2-7, with a tentative D call TRBD1 (6 bases). V was shortened by 1 base and J by 2 bases, with 12 bases between the two germline ends. This CDR3 has 15 amino acids. In germline, CDR1 is KGHSH, CDR2 LQKENI. In nucleotides, the CDR3 is TGTGCCAGCTCACCACGACGTGGACAGACCTACGAGCAGTACTTC. Amino acid sequence: CASSPRRGQTYEQYF.